The clone carrying this T cell receptor (beta chain) was detected ten times or more. These data are taken from a study of early T cells in non-severe SARS-CoV-2 infection. About the research overall: It was bulk RNA from unsorted whole blood that was sequenced, and the chains were unpaired.

cDNA molecules, individually, were tagged with unique molecular identifiers. Each CDR3 protein gets one entry after TCRdb re-called the 5' RACE reads with MiXCR. The sample carries 50,000 or so distinct CDR3 sequences, about 4.1% recorded once. The CDR3 loop spans 14 amino acids. Germline V gene data show CDR1 as SGHAT and CDR2 as FQNNGV. V lost 6 bases and J lost 4, with 14 bases in between. V gene TRBV11-2 combines with J gene TRBJ2-3; unclear D gene. This TCR came from an adult who was a healthcare worker with PCR-confirmed SARS-CoV-2 infection or an uninfected control (not recorded which). What was sequenced was whole blood. CDR3 sequence reads: CASRDRFIADTQYF. CDR3 in DNA: TGTGCCAGCAGGGACCGGTTTATCGCAGATACGCAGTATTTT.